These 3 T cell receptor beta chains were sequenced from one sample in a study of memory CD4+ T cells and cytomegalovirus serostatus. Clones were read by immunoSEQ multiplex PCR, and TCRdb kept only the in-frame ones, dropping some. The sample includes under 35,000 clones, under 80% of them seen just once. The sort gate was single viable CD3+CD4+CD8-CD45RO+ cells for memory CD4+ T cells. The sequencing sample was made of memory CD4+ T cells from blood. Every receptor here comes from an adult in good health and CMV-seronegative. Some clones in this sample may be carry-over from other donors' samples.

The CDR3 nucleotides read TGTGCCAGCACAGACCAAGAGACCCAGTACTTC. This sequence encodes CASTDQETQYF. The chain has TRBV28 and TRBJ2-5, with D uncertain. The CDR3 contains 11 residues. The V end was cut by 7 bases, the J end by 0 bases, with 3 bases between. The germline V gene encodes CDR1 MDHEN and CDR2 SYDVKM.

This clone was recorded a few times. The junction does not match germline at one end; this may be a read error. The rearrangement uses TRBV7-7 and TRBJ2-1; either TRBD1 or TRBD2 may supply D (5 bases each). In germline, CDR1 is SSHAT, CDR2 FNYEAQ (reference sequence). There are 17 residues in the CDR3. The CDR3 spells CASSLVYGALGLNEQFF. In nucleotides, the CDR3 is TGTGCTAGCAGCTTAGTCTACGGGGCCCTGGGCCTCAATGAGCAGTTCTTC.

The V gene is TRBV30, the J gene TRBJ1-5; D gene uncertain. CDR1 and CDR2 from the germline V gene are GTSNPN and SVGIG (reference sequence). This CDR3 contains 13 residues. Trimming removed 5 bases from V and 3 bases from J, with 11 bases in between. The chain's CDR3 is CAWSSENNQPQHF. The DNA of the CDR3 is TGTGCCTGGTCCTCCGAAAACAATCAGCCCCAGCATTTT.